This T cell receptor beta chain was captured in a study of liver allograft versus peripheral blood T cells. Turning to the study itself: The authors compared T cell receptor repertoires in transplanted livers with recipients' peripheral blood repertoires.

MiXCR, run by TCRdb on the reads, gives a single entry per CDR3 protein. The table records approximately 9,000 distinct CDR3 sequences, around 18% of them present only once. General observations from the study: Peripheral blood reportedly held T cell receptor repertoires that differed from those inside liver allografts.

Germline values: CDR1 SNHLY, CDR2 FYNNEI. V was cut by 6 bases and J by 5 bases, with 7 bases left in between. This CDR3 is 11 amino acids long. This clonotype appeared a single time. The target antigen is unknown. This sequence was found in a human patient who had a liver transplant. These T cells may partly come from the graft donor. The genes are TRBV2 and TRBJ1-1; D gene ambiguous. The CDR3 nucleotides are TGTGCCAGCAGCCTTCCTACTGAAGCTTTCTTT. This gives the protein CASSLPTEAFF. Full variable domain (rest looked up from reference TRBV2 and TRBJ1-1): EPEVTQTPSHQVTQMGQEVILRCVPISNHLYFYWYRQILGQKVEFLVSFYNNEISEKSEIFDDQFSVERPDGSNFTLKIRSTKLEDSAMYFCASSLPTEAFFGQGTRLTVV.